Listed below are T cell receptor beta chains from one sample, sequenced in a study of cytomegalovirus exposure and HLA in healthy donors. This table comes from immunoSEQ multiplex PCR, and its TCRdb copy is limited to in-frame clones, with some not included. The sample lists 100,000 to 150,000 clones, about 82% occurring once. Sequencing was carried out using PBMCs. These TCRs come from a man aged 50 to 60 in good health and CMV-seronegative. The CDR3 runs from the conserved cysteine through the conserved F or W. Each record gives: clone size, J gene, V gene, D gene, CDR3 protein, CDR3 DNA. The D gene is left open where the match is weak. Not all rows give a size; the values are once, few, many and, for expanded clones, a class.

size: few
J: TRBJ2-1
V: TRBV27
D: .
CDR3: CASSLGWGGGEYNEQFF
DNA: TGTGCCAGCAGTTTAGGGTGGGGCGGGGGCGAATACAATGAGCAGTTCTTC

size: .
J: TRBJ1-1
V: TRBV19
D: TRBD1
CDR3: CASTPTGMNTEAFF
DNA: TGTGCCAGTACCCCGACAGGGATGAACACTGAAGCTTTCTTT

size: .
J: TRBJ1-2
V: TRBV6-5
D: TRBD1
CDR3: CASRDPGQEGYTF
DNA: TGTGCCAGCAGGGACCCGGGACAGGAAGGCTACACCTTC

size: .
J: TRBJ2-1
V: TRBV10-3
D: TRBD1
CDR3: CAIGQGAYNEQFF
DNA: TGTGCCATCGGACAGGGGGCTTACAATGAGCAGTTCTTC

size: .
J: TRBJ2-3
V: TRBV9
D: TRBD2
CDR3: CASSARTSGGTSTDTQYF
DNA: TGTGCCAGCAGCGCTCGGACTAGCGGGGGTACTAGCACAGATACGCAGTATTTT

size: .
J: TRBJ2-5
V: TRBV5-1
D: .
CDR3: CASSLSVSGVGETQYF
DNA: TGCGCCAGCAGCTTGTCCGTTTCAGGGGTAGGAGAGACCCAGTACTTC

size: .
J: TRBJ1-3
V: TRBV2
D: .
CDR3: CASSRHALGSGNTIYF
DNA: TGTGCCAGCAGTAGACATGCCTTGGGCTCTGGAAACACCATATATTTT

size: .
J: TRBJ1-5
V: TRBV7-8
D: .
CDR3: CASSSREGVQYQPQHF
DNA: TGTGCCAGCAGCTCCCGGGAGGGAGTTCAATATCAGCCCCAGCATTTT

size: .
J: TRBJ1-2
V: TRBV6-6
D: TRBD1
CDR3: CASKTQGDYGYTF
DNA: TGTGCCAGCAAAACACAGGGGGACTATGGCTACACCTTC

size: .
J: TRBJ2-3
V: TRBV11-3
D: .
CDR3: CASSLGSSTDTQYF
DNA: TGTGCCAGCAGCTTAGGTTCTTCCACAGATACGCAGTATTTT

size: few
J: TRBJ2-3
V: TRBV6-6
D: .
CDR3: CASSYQGGTGTDTQYF
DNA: TGTGCCAGCAGTTACCAGGGAGGCACGGGGACAGATACGCAGTATTTT

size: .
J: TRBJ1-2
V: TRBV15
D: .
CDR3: CATSRAITDPESYTF
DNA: TGTGCCACCAGCAGAGCGATTACAGATCCCGAGAGCTACACCTTC

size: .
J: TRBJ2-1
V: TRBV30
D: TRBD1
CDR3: CAWSRRDRVYNEQFF
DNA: TGTGCCTGGAGTCGGAGGGACAGGGTCTACAATGAGCAGTTCTTC

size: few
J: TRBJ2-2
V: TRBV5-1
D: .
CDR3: CASSVTGKGTGELFF
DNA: TGCGCCAGCAGCGTTACAGGGAAGGGTACCGGGGAGCTGTTTTTT

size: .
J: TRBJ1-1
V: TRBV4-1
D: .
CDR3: CASSHGQMNTEAFF
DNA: TGCGCCAGCAGCCACGGACAGATGAACACTGAAGCTTTCTTT

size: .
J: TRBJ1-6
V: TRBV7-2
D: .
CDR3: CASSLVFGRGSPLHF
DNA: TGTGCCAGCAGCTTAGTGTTTGGGAGGGGTTCACCCCTCCACTTT

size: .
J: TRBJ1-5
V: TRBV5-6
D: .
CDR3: CASSSGTSLRPQHF
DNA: TGTGCCAGCAGCTCCGGGACATCCCTCCGGCCCCAGCATTTT

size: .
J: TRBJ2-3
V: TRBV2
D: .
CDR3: CASSRNRADTQYF
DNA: TGTGCCAGCAGTAGAAACAGGGCGGATACGCAGTATTTT

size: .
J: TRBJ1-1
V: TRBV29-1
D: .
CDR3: CSVDGLRATTEAFF
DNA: TGCAGCGTTGATGGGCTGCGGGCGACGACTGAAGCTTTCTTT

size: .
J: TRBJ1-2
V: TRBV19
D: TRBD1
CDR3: CASSFIPGQGRYYGYTF
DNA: TGTGCCAGTAGTTTCATTCCGGGACAGGGGCGATACTATGGCTACACCTTC

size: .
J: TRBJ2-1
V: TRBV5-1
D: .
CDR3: CASSLGLALYNEQFF
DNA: TGCGCCAGCAGCTTGGGTCTAGCGCTATACAATGAGCAGTTCTTC

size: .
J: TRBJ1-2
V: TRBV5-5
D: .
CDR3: CASSLARQGVGYTF
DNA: TGTGCCAGCAGCTTGGCGCGGCAGGGTGTAGGCTACACCTTC

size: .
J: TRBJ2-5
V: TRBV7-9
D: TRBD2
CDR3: CASSYQPLAGDGETQYF
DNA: TGTGCCAGCAGCTACCAACCTTTAGCGGGGGACGGCGAGACCCAGTACTTC

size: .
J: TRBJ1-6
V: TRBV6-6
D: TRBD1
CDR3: CASSLIDRASLSPLHF
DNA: TGTGCCAGCAGTTTAATAGACAGGGCTTCTCTTTCACCCCTCCACTTT

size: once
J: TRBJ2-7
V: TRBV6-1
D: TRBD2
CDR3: CASSLREGGEQYF
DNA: TGTGCCAGCAGTCTCCGGGAGGGCGGTGAGCAGTACTTC

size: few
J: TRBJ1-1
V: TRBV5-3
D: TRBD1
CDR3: CARSPDRGRRMAEAFF
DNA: TGTGCCAGAAGCCCGGACAGGGGGCGCCGGATGGCTGAAGCTTTCTTT

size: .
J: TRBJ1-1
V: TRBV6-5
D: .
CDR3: CASRTTGGTGTEAFF
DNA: TGTGCCAGCAGAACAACGGGGGGGACGGGCACTGAAGCTTTCTTT

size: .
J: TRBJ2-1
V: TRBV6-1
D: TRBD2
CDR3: CATGGWRGGYNEQFF
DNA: TGTGCCACTGGGGGCTGGCGGGGGGGCTACAATGAGCAGTTCTTC

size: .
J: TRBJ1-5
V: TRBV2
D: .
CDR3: CASSETGVFQPQHF
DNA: TGTGCCAGCAGTGAGACAGGAGTTTTTCAGCCCCAGCATTTT

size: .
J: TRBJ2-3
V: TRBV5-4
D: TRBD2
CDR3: CASSLAGAGGFTDTQYF
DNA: TGTGCCAGCAGCTTGGCCGGAGCGGGGGGGTTCACAGATACGCAGTATTTT

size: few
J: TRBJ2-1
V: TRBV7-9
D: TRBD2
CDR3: CASSPGTSGEISSYNEQFF
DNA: TGTGCCAGCAGCCCCGGGACTAGCGGGGAAATTAGCTCCTACAATGAGCAGTTCTTC

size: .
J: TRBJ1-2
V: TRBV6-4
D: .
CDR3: CASSAEAGGPNYGYTF
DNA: TGTGCCAGCAGTGCCGAAGCAGGTGGCCCTAACTATGGCTACACCTTC

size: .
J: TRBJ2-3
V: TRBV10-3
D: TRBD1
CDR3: CAISESQGAADTQYF
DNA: TGTGCCATCAGTGAGTCTCAGGGGGCGGCAGATACGCAGTATTTT

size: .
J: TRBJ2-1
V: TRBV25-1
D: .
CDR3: CASSESYGDNEQFF
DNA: TGTGCCAGCAGTGAATCCTACGGAGACAATGAGCAGTTCTTC

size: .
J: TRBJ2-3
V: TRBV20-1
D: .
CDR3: CSALWLDTQYF
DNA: TGCAGTGCTCTTTGGCTAGATACGCAGTATTTT

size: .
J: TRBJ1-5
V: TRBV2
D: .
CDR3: CASSERGPAQLWPQHF
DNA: TGTGCCAGCAGTGAAAGGGGCCCGGCACAATTGTGGCCCCAGCATTTT

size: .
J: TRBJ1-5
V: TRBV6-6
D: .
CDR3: CASSQGSGNQPQHF
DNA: TGTGCCAGCAGTCAGGGTAGTGGCAATCAGCCCCAGCATTTT

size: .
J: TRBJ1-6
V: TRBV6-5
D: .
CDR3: CASTPRGADNSPLHF
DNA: TGTGCCAGCACCCCGCGGGGCGCGGATAATTCACCCCTCCACTTT

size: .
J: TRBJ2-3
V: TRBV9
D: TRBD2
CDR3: CASSVTSGGADTQYF
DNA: TGTGCCAGCAGCGTAACTAGCGGGGGAGCAGATACGCAGTATTTT

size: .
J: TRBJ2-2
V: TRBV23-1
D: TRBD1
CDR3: CASSSRGRDRGGTGELFF
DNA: TGCGCCAGCAGTTCACGAGGCCGGGACAGGGGTGGCACCGGGGAGCTGTTTTTT

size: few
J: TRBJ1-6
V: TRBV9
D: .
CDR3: CASSLRAGTPLHF
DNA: TGTGCCAGCAGCCTCAGAGCAGGGACACCCCTCCACTTT

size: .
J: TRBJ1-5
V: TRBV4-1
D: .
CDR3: CASSQFGVDSNQPQHF
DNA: TGCGCCAGCAGCCAATTCGGAGTAGATAGCAATCAGCCCCAGCATTTT

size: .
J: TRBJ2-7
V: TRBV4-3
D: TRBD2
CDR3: CASSQGGGSSYEQYF
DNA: TGCGCCAGCAGCCAAGGGGGGGGGAGCTCCTACGAGCAGTACTTC

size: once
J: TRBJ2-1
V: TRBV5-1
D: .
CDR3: CASSGQGRPGEQFF
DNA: TGCGCCAGCAGCGGACAAGGAAGGCCCGGTGAGCAGTTCTTC

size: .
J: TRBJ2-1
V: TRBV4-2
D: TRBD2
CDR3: CASSQDPAGVYNEQFF
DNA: TGTGCCAGCAGCCAAGACCCAGCGGGGGTTTACAATGAGCAGTTCTTC

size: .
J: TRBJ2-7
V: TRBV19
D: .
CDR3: CASSIAGTASSYEQYF
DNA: TGTGCCAGTAGTATAGCCGGGACTGCGAGCTCCTACGAGCAGTACTTC

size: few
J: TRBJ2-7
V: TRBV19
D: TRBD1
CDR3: CASSPPGGRYEQYF
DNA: TGTGCCAGTAGTCCGCCAGGGGGCCGGTACGAGCAGTACTTC

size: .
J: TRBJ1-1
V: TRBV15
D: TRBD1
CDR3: CATSSDRDRNTEAFF
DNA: TGTGCCACCAGCAGTGACCGGGACAGAAACACTGAAGCTTTCTTT

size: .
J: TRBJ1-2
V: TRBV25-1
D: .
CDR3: CASSPSRGEGNTF
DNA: TGTGCCAGCAGTCCCTCCCGGGGAGAGGGCAACACCTTC

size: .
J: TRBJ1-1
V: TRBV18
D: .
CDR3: CASSPPNRVLSTEAFF
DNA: TGTGCCAGCTCACCCCCCAACAGGGTTTTAAGCACTGAAGCTTTCTTT

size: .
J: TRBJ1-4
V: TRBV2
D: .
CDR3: CASRGGRGEKLFF
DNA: TGTGCCAGCAGGGGGGGTAGAGGTGAAAAACTGTTTTTT

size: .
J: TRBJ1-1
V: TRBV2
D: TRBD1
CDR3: CASTDRDLDTEAFF
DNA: TGTGCCAGCACCGACAGGGACCTGGACACTGAAGCTTTCTTT

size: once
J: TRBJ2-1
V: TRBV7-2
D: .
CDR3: CASSGQHNEQFF
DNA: TGTGCCAGCAGCGGACAGCACAATGAGCAGTTCTTC

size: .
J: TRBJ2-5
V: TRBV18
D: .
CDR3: CASSPNRQETQYF
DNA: TGTGCCAGCTCACCAAACAGACAAGAGACCCAGTACTTC